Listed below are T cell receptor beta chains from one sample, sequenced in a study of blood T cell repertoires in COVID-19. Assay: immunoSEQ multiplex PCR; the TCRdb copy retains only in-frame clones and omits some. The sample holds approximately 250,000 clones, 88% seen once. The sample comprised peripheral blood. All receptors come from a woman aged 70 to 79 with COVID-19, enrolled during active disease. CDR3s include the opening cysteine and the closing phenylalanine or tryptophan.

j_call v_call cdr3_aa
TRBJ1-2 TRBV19 CASRKGWEDYGYTF
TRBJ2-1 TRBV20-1 CSAPLNMQFF
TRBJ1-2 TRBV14 CASSQDRGISYGYTF
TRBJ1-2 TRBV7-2 CASSSGTGLNYGYTF
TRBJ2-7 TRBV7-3 CASSLTAGGLSYEQYF
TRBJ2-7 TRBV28 CASSTPGQYFTHYEQYF
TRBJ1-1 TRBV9 CASSVLAGLMNTEAFF
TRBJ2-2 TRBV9 CASSDRGEAGELFF
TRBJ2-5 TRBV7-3 CASRPGLAAQETQYF
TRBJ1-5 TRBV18 CASSPISGNQPQHF
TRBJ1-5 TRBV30 CAWSGQSVQPQHF
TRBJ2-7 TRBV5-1 CASSLVASGNHEQYF
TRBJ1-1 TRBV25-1 CASSRTGTVFAEAFF
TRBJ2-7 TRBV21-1 CASSAQTGVGYEQYF
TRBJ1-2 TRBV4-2 CASSQAEGQGPYGYTF
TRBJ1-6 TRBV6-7 CASSYVQGVYPDDNSPLHF
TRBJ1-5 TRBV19 CASRTGGGNQPQHF
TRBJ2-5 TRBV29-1 CSGGGQGQETQYF
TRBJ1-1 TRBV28 CASSFSGGGEAFF
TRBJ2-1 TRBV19 CASSTQGGYNEQFF
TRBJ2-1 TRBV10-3 CASLEREPGYNEQFF
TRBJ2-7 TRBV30 CAWGTTYEQYF